This T cell receptor (beta chain) comes out of a study of T cell repertoires in cytomegalovirus infection. CDR3 size: 16 residues. CDR1 and CDR2 (germline): SGHVS, FNYEAQ. The V gene end was trimmed by 1 base and the J gene end by 1 base; junction bases not matched to a gene: 2. MiXCR was run by TCRdb on the reads, yielding one entry per CDR3 protein. This sample yields 150,000 to 200,000 distinct CDR3 sequences, of which roughly 27% are seen a single time; under 35% belongs to the top ten. This clonotype was seen ten or more times. The receptor comes from a human donor in good health (CMV status not recorded). Some clones in this sample may be carry-over from other donors' samples. Sequenced: PBMCs. V usage is TRBV7-6 and J usage is TRBJ2-2, with 8 bases identical to TRBD1. The CDR3 reads CASSLGTGRNTGELFF. CDR3 bases: TGTGCCAGCAGCTTAGGGACAGGGCGGAACACCGGGGAGCTGTTTTTT.